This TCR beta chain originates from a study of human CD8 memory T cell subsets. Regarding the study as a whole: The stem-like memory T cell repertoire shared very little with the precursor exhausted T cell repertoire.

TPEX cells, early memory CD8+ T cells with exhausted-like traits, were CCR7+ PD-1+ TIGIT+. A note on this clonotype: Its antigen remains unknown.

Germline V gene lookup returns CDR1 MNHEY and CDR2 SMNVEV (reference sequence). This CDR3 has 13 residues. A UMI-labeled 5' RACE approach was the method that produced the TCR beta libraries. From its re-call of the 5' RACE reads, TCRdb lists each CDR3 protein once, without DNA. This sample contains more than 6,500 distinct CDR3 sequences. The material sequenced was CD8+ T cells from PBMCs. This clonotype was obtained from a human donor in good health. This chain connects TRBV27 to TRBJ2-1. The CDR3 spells CASSFEPYNEQFF.